This TCR beta chain appears in the sequencing data of a study of blood T cell repertoires in COVID-19. The table came from immunoSEQ multiplex PCR; TCRdb's copy has only in-frame clones and leaves some out. The sample consists of roughly 68,000 clones, over 75% of them appearing once. CDR3 length: 10 residues. CDR1 and CDR2 (germline): SGHNT, YYREEE (reference sequence). The sequence derives from a man in his forties or fifties with acute or convalescent COVID-19. The chain recombines TRBV5-4 with TRBJ2-5; a possible D gene is TRBD2 (5 bases). Specimen: peripheral blood. This CDR3 is CAAGEETQYF. The CDR3 DNA is TGTGCGGCTGGGGAGGAGACCCAGTACTTC.